These 22 T cell receptor beta chains were all obtained from the same sample, sequenced in a study of T cells in Graves' hyperthyroidism and ophthalmopathy (dated 2019 in TCRdb). Library construction relied on multiplex PCR. The sequencing machine was an Illumina HiSeq 2000. The TCR beta CDR3 regions were amplified from RNA transcripts. A first-round RT-PCR of the TCR CDR3 used the HTBI primer set with the Qiagen OneStep RT-PCR kit. TCRdb handled the public reads itself, with Q25 trimming in fastp and clone calling in MiXCR, and kept productive beta chains. Each entry merges the rows of one CDR3 protein and shows their most common DNA and genes. The sample has some 800,000 distinct CDR3 sequences on record, 35% to 40% of them singletons. The ten largest clones represent 7.5% to 9.5% of the sample. Sequencing used blood. The receptor set was obtained from a man aged 18-30 years with Graves' hyperthyroidism.

The V gene is TRBV7-9, the J gene TRBJ2-7, with 11 bases lining up with TRBD1. This CDR3 is 17 amino acids long. V lost 6 bases and J lost 2; bases outside the gene matches: 12. The germline V gene encodes CDR1 SEHNR and CDR2 FQNEAQ (reference sequence). CDR3 sequence reads: CASSAGGGQGVPYEQYF. The CDR3, as DNA: TGTGCCAGCAGTGCGGGGGGGGGACAGGGGGTCCCCTACGAGCAGTACTTC.

This clonotype was detected many times. The gene calls are TRBV5-1 and TRBJ1-1, with 7 positions matching TRBD1. There are 15 residues in the CDR3. Germline values: CDR1 SGHRS, CDR2 YFSETQ. Germline trimming cut 0 bases from V and 0 bases from J; bases unmatched to any gene: 2. The CDR3 DNA reads TGCGCCAGCAGCTTGGCGACAGGGATGAACACTGAAGCTTTCTTT. The encoded protein is CASSLATGMNTEAFF.

The gene calls are TRBV7-9 and TRBJ2-5; tentatively, D is TRBD2 (6 bases). The CDR3 is 13 amino acids. Trimming cost V 5 bases and J 9 bases, with 16 bases left between them. Per germline, CDR1 SEHNR and CDR2 FQNEAQ (reference sequence). Here the CDR3 reads CASSQRVGQPQYF. DNA for the CDR3: TGTGCCAGCAGCCAGCGGGTAGGCCAGCCCCAGTACTTC.

This clonotype was picked up many times. The rearrangement joins TRBV29-1 to TRBJ1-1; D ambiguous. There are 12 residues in the CDR3. V gave up 1 base and J gave up 7 bases, with 10 bases separating them. The germline CDR1 and CDR2 sequences are SQVTM and ANQGSEA. Written as DNA, the CDR3 is TGCAGCGTTGAAGTACCGGGGAGTGAAGCTTTCTTT. Its translation: CSVEVPGSEAFF.

The rearrangement links TRBV7-2 to TRBJ1-5; possible D gene TRBD1, 6 bases. This CDR3 comprises 14 residues. V was clipped by 5 bases and J by 4 bases, with 12 bases between them. The germline V gene has CDR1 SGHTA and CDR2 FQGNSA. CDR3 DNA: TGTGCCAGCAGCCAACTAGACAGGAATCAGCCCCAGCATTTT. Its translation is CASSQLDRNQPQHF.

This clonotype was found many times. The rearrangement uses TRBV24-1 and TRBJ1-5, with TRBD1 matching over 7 bases. This CDR3 comprises 15 residues. Germline V gene lookup returns CDR1 KGHDR and CDR2 SFDVKD. J gave up 6 bases and V 4 bases, and 8 bases lay outside the gene matches. The DNA for the CDR3 is TGTGCCACCAGTGACGGATCAGGGGGAGGTCAGCCCCAGCATTTT. Amino acid sequence: CATSDGSGGGQPQHF.

V and J are TRBV6-1 and TRBJ1-6; 9 bases are shared with TRBD1. J lost 10 bases, V lost 1 base, and 5 bases had no gene match. The CDR3 covers 15 residues. Germline V CDR1 and CDR2: MNHNS, SASEGT. CDR3 nucleotides: TGTGCCAGCAGTGAAGACAGGGGGCAGCGATCACCCCTCCACTTT. Translating it yields CASSEDRGQRSPLHF.

V and J are TRBV7-9 and TRBJ1-1; D remains ambiguous. V lost 5 bases and J lost 8, with 9 bases in between. The CDR3 has 11 amino acids. CDR1 is SEHNR and CDR2 is FQNEAQ in the germline V gene (reference sequence). CDR3: CASSQDEEAFF. The CDR3 DNA reads TGTGCCAGCAGCCAAGATGAAGAAGCTTTCTTT. Full variable domain (outside the CDR3, taken from reference TRBV7-9 and TRBJ1-1): DTGVSQNPRHKITKRGQNVTFRCDPISEHNRLYWYRQTLGQGPEFLTYFQNEAQLEKSRLLSDRFSAERPKGSFSTLEIQRTEQGDSAMYLCASSQDEEAFFGQGTRLTVV.

Comments on this clonotype: The junction differs from germline at one of its ends, possibly a read error. The V gene is TRBV6-5, the J gene TRBJ2-7; D is uncertain. The CDR3 contains 12 residues. Germline V gene data show CDR1 as MNHEY and CDR2 as SVGAGI. CDR3 sequence: CAISYPRDEQYF. The CDR3 region has the DNA TGTGCCATCAGTTACCCTAGGGACGAGCAGTACTTC.

This clonotype was observed at least ten times. The chain uses TRBV19 and TRBJ2-7, with no clear D. Trimming removed 7 bases at V and 4 bases at J, with 5 bases between. Germline V gene sequence: CDR1 LNHDA, CDR2 SQIVND (reference sequence). There are 10 residues in the CDR3. The CDR3 region is CASKWYEQYF. The CDR3, as DNA: TGTGCCAGTAAATGGTACGAGCAGTACTTC.

The chain employs TRBV7-9 and TRBJ1-4; 8 nucleotides line up with TRBD1. Germline V gene lookup returns CDR1 SEHNR and CDR2 FQNEAQ (reference sequence). V lost 1 base, J lost 1 base, and 5 bases stayed unmatched. This CDR3 spans 17 amino acids. The CDR3 coding sequence is TGTGCCAGCAGCTTAGGGCAGGGGGCCGGAACTAATGAAAAACTGTTTTTT. As protein: CASSLGQGAGTNEKLFF.

This chain links TRBV5-1 with TRBJ2-6; 7 bases align to TRBD1. Germline trimming cut 4 bases from V and 0 bases from J; bases unmatched to any gene: 7. The CDR3 has 17 amino acids. Germline V gene data show CDR1 as SGHRS and CDR2 as YFSETQ. The CDR3 protein is CASSPRGLSSGANVLTF. CDR3 coding DNA: TGCGCCAGCAGCCCGAGGGGGCTCAGCTCTGGGGCCAACGTCCTGACTTTC.

The chain combines TRBV6-6 with TRBJ2-2; D perhaps matches TRBD2 (5 bases). Germline CDR1 MNHNY, CDR2 SVGAGI (reference sequence). This CDR3 has 13 amino acids. Trimming left V 7 bases short and J 3 bases short, with 9 bases between. The CDR3 sequence: CASTSSDTGELFF. The DNA of the CDR3 is TGTGCCAGCACCAGTAGCGACACCGGGGAGCTGTTTTTT.

This clonotype was counted ten times or more. The chain has TRBV29-1 and TRBJ2-2, with D perhaps TRBD1 (5 bases). The CDR3 loop spans 12 amino acids. Trimming left V 7 bases short and J 2 bases short, with 8 bases between. Germline CDR1 is SQVTM and CDR2 is ANQGSEA. CDR3 protein: CSGDSNTGELFF. In DNA, the CDR3 is TGCAGCGGCGACAGTAACACCGGGGAGCTGTTTTTT.

CDR3 nucleotide sequence: TGTGCCATCAGTCCATTTTCTGGGACTACCTACGAGCAGTACTTC. Translating it yields CAISPFSGTTYEQYF. The chain combines TRBV10-3 with TRBJ2-7; TRBD2 aligns across 7 bases. CDR1 and CDR2 (germline): ENHRY, SYGVKD. V dropped 5 bases and J dropped 2; count of bases not matched to a gene: 9. CDR3 length: 15 amino acids.

This clonotype occurred a few times. V gene TRBV10-3 combines with J gene TRBJ1-1; TRBD1 is a possible D gene (5 bases). The V and J ends lost 10 bases and 0 bases respectively, with 12 bases between them. The CDR3 runs to 13 residues. From germline, CDR1 is ENHRY and CDR2 SYGVKD. As DNA, the CDR3 is TGTGCCACCCGCAGGGACCTGAACACTGAAGCTTTCTTT. Amino acid sequence: CATRRDLNTEAFF.

The genes are TRBV29-1 and TRBJ2-5; D tentatively reads TRBD1 or TRBD2 (5 bases each). V was cut by 6 bases and J by 1 base, with 9 bases left in between. Germline CDR1 is SQVTM and CDR2 is ANQGSEA. CDR3 length: 12 amino acids. The CDR3 sequence: CSVAGTQETQYF. The DNA for the CDR3 is TGCAGCGTAGCAGGGACCCAAGAGACCCAGTACTTC.

V usage is TRBV10-3 and J usage is TRBJ1-1, with TRBD1 matching over 7 bases. Trimming cost V 5 bases and J 1 base; bases outside gene matches: 1. The V gene's germline CDR1 is ENHRY and CDR2 SYGVKD. CDR3 size: 13 residues. CDR3 DNA sequence: TGTGCCATCAGTACAGGGGAGAACACTGAAGCTTTCTTT. It translates to CAISTGENTEAFF.

To note about this clonotype: A much bigger clone sits one base away, suggesting this may be a read error. V is TRBV19 and J is TRBJ1-1, with a tentative D call TRBD1 (6 bases). Germline assignment: CDR1 LNHDA and CDR2 SQIVND (reference sequence). The CDR3 is made up of 13 amino acids. V was pared by 7 bases and J by 4 bases, with 13 bases between. The CDR3 spells CASTYSGATEAFF. In DNA form, the CDR3 reads TGTGCCAGTACCTACTCAGGGGCCACTGAAGCTTTCTTT. Drawing the rest from reference TRBV19 and TRBJ1-1, the complete variable domain is DGGITQSPKYLFRKEGQNVTLSCEQNLNHDAMYWYRQDPGQGLRLIYYSQIVNDFQKGDIAEGYSVSREKKESFPLTVTSAQKNPTAFYLCASTYSGATEAFFGQGTRLTVV.

This clonotype was observed a handful of times. The rearrangement joins TRBV7-9 to TRBJ2-5, with D perhaps matching TRBD2 (6 bases). The CDR3 contains 15 residues. Germline loops: CDR1 SEHNR, CDR2 FQNEAQ (reference sequence). V lost 4 bases, J lost 1 base, and 13 bases lay in between. The CDR3 DNA reads TGTGCCAGCAGCTCCCCGGAGGAGGGCCAAGAGACCCAGTACTTC. Translated: CASSSPEEGQETQYF.

Many counts were recorded for this clonotype. One end of the junction is discordant with germline, which a read error may explain. V and J are TRBV5-1 and TRBJ1-1, with D possibly matching TRBD1 (6 bases). Germline CDR1 and CDR2: SGHRS and YFSETQ. The CDR3 is 15 residues long. CDR3 region: CASSLGGQGNTEAFF. The CDR3 DNA is TGTGCCAGCAGCTTAGGGGGTCAGGGGAACACTGAAGCTTTCTTT.

As regards this clonotype: A read error may produce the germline difference seen at one junction end. The V gene is TRBV9, the J gene TRBJ1-6, with D possibly matching TRBD1 (6 bases). Germline V gene data show CDR1 as SGDLS and CDR2 as YYNGEE. The CDR3 has 16 amino acids. The CDR3 is CATSSATGPYNSPLHF. The CDR3 DNA reads as TGTGCCACCAGCAGCGCGACAGGCCCCTATAATTCACCCCTCCACTTT.